Presented here are 27 T cell receptor beta chains from one specimen sequenced in a study of blood T cell repertoires in COVID-19. Sequencing was performed with immunoSEQ multiplex PCR; in TCRdb, only in-frame clones are kept and a portion is missing. Of more than 90,000 clones listed, 70% to 90% are singletons. The sequenced material came from peripheral blood. The receptors derive from a man aged 55 to 70 with acute or convalescent COVID-19.

The CDR3 loop is CASSLGTGLGEKLFF. DNA for the CDR3: TGTGCCAGCAGCTTAGGGACAGGTTTGGGTGAAAAACTGTTTTTT. V gene TRBV11-2 combines with J gene TRBJ1-4; TRBD1 agrees at 7 bases. Per the germline V gene, CDR1 is SGHAT and CDR2 is FQNNGV. The junction had 6 bases not matched to a gene; V was cut back by 1 base and J by 7 bases. The CDR3 sequence is 15 residues long.

V usage is TRBV28 and J usage is TRBJ2-1, with D possibly TRBD2 on 6 matching bases. The V gene's germline CDR1 is MDHEN and CDR2 SYDVKM. V was shortened by 5 bases and J by 6 bases, with 11 bases between the two germline ends. The CDR3 length is 13 residues. CDR3 coding DNA: TGTGCCAGCAGTCGTACTAGCCCCAATGAGCAGTTCTTC. It is translated as CASSRTSPNEQFF.

This rearrangement joins TRBV5-5 to TRBJ2-5; 7 bases are shared with TRBD2. The V segment lost 9 bases and the J segment 4 bases; nucleotides outside the gene matches: 15. Germline values: CDR1 SGHKS, CDR2 YYEKEE (reference sequence). This CDR3 region has 15 residues. CDR3 residues: CATSLGGGIPETQYF. CDR3 in DNA: TGTGCCACCTCCCTGGGCGGGGGAATACCAGAGACCCAGTACTTC.

This rearrangement joins TRBV6-5 to TRBJ2-5; TRBD1 matches at 10 bases. Losses at the gene ends were 6 bases for V and 2 bases for J; bases not matched to a gene: 6. This CDR3 comprises 15 residues. The germline V gene has CDR1 MNHEY and CDR2 SVGAGI. The CDR3 nucleotides read TGTGCCAGCAGCTTGACAGGGGGCCCTCAAGAGACCCAGTACTTC. It yields the protein CASSLTGGPQETQYF.

The V and J genes are TRBV5-4 and TRBJ2-7; no firm D call. Germline V CDR1 and CDR2: SGHNT, YYREEE (reference sequence). The ends were cut back, 2 bases at V and 2 bases at J, with 11 bases in the middle. The CDR3 runs 14 residues. CDR3 bases: TGTGCCAGCAGCTTAACGAACAGTCCCTACGAGCAGTACTTC. Its protein is CASSLTNSPYEQYF.

The CDR3 nucleotides are TGTGCCAGCAGCTCCCCCAGGCAGGGCTACGAGCAGTACGTC. Protein sequence: CASSSPRQGYEQYV. The rearrangement joins TRBV11-2 to TRBJ2-7; the D gene is possibly TRBD1 (5 bases). V lost 4 bases, J lost 3 bases, and 13 bases lay in between. The CDR3 length is 14 residues. The V gene's germline CDR1 is SGHAT and CDR2 FQNNGV.

The V call is TRBV30, the J call TRBJ2-3; 12 bases agree with TRBD2. Germline trimming cut 7 bases from V and 6 bases from J; bases unmatched to any gene: 8. Germline lookup yields CDR1 GTSNPN and CDR2 SVGIG (reference sequence). The CDR3 length is 14 residues. Here the CDR3 DNA reads TGTGCCTTCGGACTAGCGGGAACAGGTGATACGCAGTATTTT. Amino acids: CAFGLAGTGDTQYF.

The rearrangement joins TRBV6-2 or TRBV6-3 to TRBJ2-1; D unclear. V dropped 2 bases and J dropped 9 bases, with 8 bases sitting between them. There are 12 residues in the CDR3. Germline V lookup: CDR1 MNHEY, CDR2 SVGEGT. The CDR3 loop is CASSYQLVEQFF. The CDR3, as DNA: TGTGCCAGCAGTTACCAGTTGGTTGAGCAGTTCTTC.

CDR3: CASSRFGEAEAFF. The CDR3 DNA sequence: TGTGCCAGCAGCCGATTCGGGGAGGCTGAAGCTTTCTTT. V is TRBV3-1 (or the pseudogene TRBV3-2) and J is TRBJ1-1; D gene ambiguous. Trimming cost V 4 bases and J 6 bases, with 12 bases left between them. Germline CDR1 reads LGHDT; CDR2 reads YNNKEL (reference sequence). The CDR3 consists of 13 residues.

The genes are TRBV14 and TRBJ1-2; D gene unclear. V lost 0 bases, J lost 1 base, and 3 bases lay in between. The CDR3 has 13 amino acids. Per the germline V gene, CDR1 is SGHDN and CDR2 is FVKESK. CDR3 residues: CASSQDHNYGYTF. The CDR3 bases are TGTGCCAGCAGCCAAGATCATAACTATGGCTACACCTTC.

This clone has only a few counts. V usage is TRBV4-2 and J usage is TRBJ2-1, with TRBD2 identical over 7 bases. The V segment lost 2 bases and the J segment 10 bases; nucleotides outside the gene matches: 5. The CDR3 is made up of 13 amino acids. Germline CDR1 and CDR2: LGHNA and YNFKEQ. The CDR3 DNA reads as TGTGCCAGCAGCCAACCGGGGAGGGACGAGCAGTTCTTC. Its protein is CASSQPGRDEQFF.

The V and J genes are TRBV28 and TRBJ2-7, with a weak D call TRBD1 (5 bases). This CDR3 spans 13 amino acids. The germline gives CDR1 MDHEN, CDR2 SYDVKM. The ends were cut back, 2 bases at V and 3 bases at J, with 8 bases in the middle. The CDR3 loop is CASSLGHVYEQYF. The CDR3 DNA reads as TGTGCCAGCAGTTTAGGACATGTCTACGAGCAGTACTTC.

This clone has more than one count but fewer than ten. The rearrangement links TRBV5-6 to TRBJ1-2; no firm D call. This CDR3 contains 14 residues. Germline loops: CDR1 SGHDT, CDR2 YYEEEE. Trimming took 4 bases from V and 4 from J, leaving 14 bases between them. This CDR3 reads CASSIRTSSYGYTF. CDR3 nucleotide sequence: TGTGCCAGCAGCATACGAACATCTTCCTATGGCTACACCTTC.

The chain carries TRBV19 and TRBJ1-1; no definite D call. The CDR3 spans 17 residues. Germline CDR1 LNHDA, CDR2 SQIVND (reference sequence). Trimming took off 3 bases at V and 1 base at J, with 18 bases between the two ends. In nucleotides, the CDR3 is TGTGCCAGTAGTATCGGAGGGATCACTTGGGAGAACACTGAAGCTTTCTTT. It yields the protein CASSIGGITWENTEAFF. Looking up the rest from reference TRBV19 and TRBJ1-1 gives the full variable domain: DGGITQSPKYLFRKEGQNVTLSCEQNLNHDAMYWYRQDPGQGLRLIYYSQIVNDFQKGDIAEGYSVSREKKESFPLTVTSAQKNPTAFYLCASSIGGITWENTEAFFGQGTRLTVV.

This clone is medium-sized by share. The chain's CDR3 is CASRSTGDTEAFF. The CDR3, as DNA: TGCGCCAGCAGATCGACGGGGGACACTGAAGCTTTCTTT. The V gene is TRBV10-1, the J gene TRBJ1-1; tentative D call: TRBD1 (5 bases). Trimming took off 6 bases at V and 3 bases at J, with 11 bases between the two ends. The CDR3 sequence is 13 residues long. CDR1 and CDR2 (germline): WNHNN, SYGVQD (reference sequence).

This clone occurred a few times. J is TRBJ1-2 and V is TRBV27, with TRBD1 matching over 7 bases. Germline trimming cut 2 bases from V and 0 bases from J; bases unmatched to any gene: 3. The CDR3 runs to 15 residues. The germline V gene encodes CDR1 MNHEY and CDR2 SMNVEV (reference sequence). CDR3 DNA sequence: TGTGCCAGCAGTTTAGGACAGGCCGCTAACTATGGCTACACCTTC. Translating it yields CASSLGQAANYGYTF.

This chain joins TRBV7-2 and TRBJ2-2, with TRBD2 as a possible D gene (6 bases). Between the trimmed V and J ends, which lost 3 bases and 4 bases, there was a span of 9 bases. The CDR3 covers 14 residues. The germline V gene encodes CDR1 SGHTA and CDR2 FQGNSA. The CDR3 coding sequence is TGTGCCAGCAGCTTGGAGGGAGGCACCGGGGAGCTGTTTTTT. Protein: CASSLEGGTGELFF. The whole variable domain, filled in from reference TRBV7-2 and TRBJ2-2, reads GAGVSQSPSNKVTEKGKDVELRCDPISGHTALYWYRQSLGQGLEFLIYFQGNSAPDKSGLPSDRFSAERTGGSVSTLTIQRTQQEDSAVYLCASSLEGGTGELFFGEGSRLTVL.

The gene calls are TRBV6-5 and TRBJ1-5; D remains ambiguous. The CDR3 runs to 13 residues. Germline V gives CDR1 MNHEY, CDR2 SVGAGI. Between the trimmed V and J ends, which lost 6 bases and 11 bases, there was a span of 17 bases. The CDR3 nucleotides are TGTGCCAGCAGGGACTCGATCCTTCCGACCCAGCATTTT. Translation: CASRDSILPTQHF.

This chain connects TRBV28 to TRBJ1-4; a weak D match, TRBD1 (5 bases). The CDR3 has 11 residues. Trimming pared 6 bases from V and 10 bases from J, leaving 9 bases between. Germline V gives CDR1 MDHEN, CDR2 SYDVKM. CDR3 region: CASRWGGKLFF. For the CDR3, the DNA is TGTGCCAGCAGATGGGGGGGAAAACTGTTTTTT.

The rearrangement uses TRBV29-1 and TRBJ2-6; D uncertain. The CDR3 is 14 residues long. Germline V lookup: CDR1 SQVTM, CDR2 ANQGSEA. V was clipped by 3 bases and J by 0 bases, with 6 bases between them. CDR3 DNA sequence: TGCAGCGTTGATGAGGCCTCTGGGGCCAACGTCCTGACTTTC. Amino acids: CSVDEASGANVLTF.

V gene TRBV2 combines with J gene TRBJ1-2; D unclear. The CDR3 has 14 amino acids. Germline V CDR1 and CDR2: SNHLY, FYNNEI. The ends were cut back, 5 bases at V and 3 bases at J, with 13 bases in the middle. The CDR3 sequence: CASSKEPSDYGYTF. CDR3 coding DNA: TGTGCCAGCAGTAAGGAGCCGTCGGACTATGGCTACACCTTC.

This chain uses TRBV7-9 with TRBJ1-2; D may be TRBD1 (5 bases). CDR3 size: 13 residues. Germline V gives CDR1 SEHNR, CDR2 FQNEAQ (reference sequence). Between the trimmed V and J ends, which lost 4 bases and 8 bases, there was a span of 14 bases. The CDR3 DNA sequence: TGTGCCAGCAGCTCCCGACAAGCAGGGGGCTACACCTTC. Translation: CASSSRQAGGYTF.

The gene calls are TRBV3-1 (or the pseudogene TRBV3-2) and TRBJ1-1; perhaps TRBD1 as D (6 bases). The CDR3 length is 14 residues. V was shortened by 4 bases and J by 7 bases, with 16 bases between the two germline ends. Per germline, CDR1 LGHDT and CDR2 YNNKEL (reference sequence). CDR3 sequence reads: CASSPTGQFGEAFF. CDR3 nucleotide sequence: TGTGCCAGCAGCCCAACCGGACAGTTTGGTGAAGCTTTCTTT.

This chain uses TRBV9 with TRBJ1-5; unclear D gene. The ends were cut back, 0 bases at V and 4 bases at J, with 5 bases in the middle. Germline V gene lookup returns CDR1 SGDLS and CDR2 YYNGEE. This CDR3 is 13 amino acids long. CDR3 DNA sequence: TGTGCCAGCAGCGTAGGTCCGAATCAGCCCCAGCATTTT. This codes for CASSVGPNQPQHF.

Details on this clone: In the same sample, other DNA sequences code for this CDR3. V gene TRBV6-5 combines with J gene TRBJ2-3; D is undetermined. Germline lookup yields CDR1 MNHEY and CDR2 SVGAGI. Between the trimmed V and J ends, which lost 2 bases and 5 bases, there was a span of 8 bases. The CDR3 totals 13 residues. CDR3 in DNA: TGTGCCAGCAGTTACAGCCGCGGAGATACGCAGTATTTT. This codes for CASSYSRGDTQYF.

The chain employs TRBV7-6 and TRBJ1-1, with a possible D match to TRBD1 (6 bases). The germline V and J ends were trimmed by 2 bases and 0 bases, with 13 bases remaining between them. Per germline, CDR1 SGHVS and CDR2 FNYEAQ. The CDR3 totals 16 residues. The CDR3: CASSLQTGLMNTEAFF. CDR3 bases: TGTGCCAGCAGCTTACAAACAGGGCTCATGAACACTGAAGCTTTCTTT.

V gene TRBV14 combines with J gene TRBJ1-6; TRBD1 aligns across 9 bases. The CDR3 spans 16 residues. Germline V gives CDR1 SGHDN, CDR2 FVKESK. The V segment lost 2 bases and the J segment 7 bases; nucleotides outside the gene matches: 6. The CDR3 region has the DNA TGTGCCAGCAGCCAAAGATCCGGGACAGGGAATTCACCCCTCCACTTT. As protein: CASSQRSGTGNSPLHF.